The clone carrying this T cell receptor (beta chain) has just one count. This CDR3 contains 13 residues. Germline CDR1 is SGHVS and CDR2 is FQNEAQ. The V gene lost 1 base and the J gene lost 8 bases, with 9 bases spanning the gap. Original data processing: Reference gene primers were amplified, and this amplification served to estimate nucleated cell counts. Profiled with immunoSEQ multiplex PCR; TCRdb holds only in-frame clones, not every one. V, J and clone size are those of that table, while D and trimming were read from the DNA. This table has approximately 130,000 clones, more than 80% appearing once. The sample is drawn from a study of blood T cell repertoires in COVID-19. Study-level background: Some COVID-19 samples were acute and others convalescent; all came from the United States, Italy and Spain. In each case, the material was cDNA or gDNA derived from T cells, B-cell-depleted T cells, or PBMCs.

This TCR derives from a man between 70 and 80 years old with active or convalescent COVID-19. The sample consisted of peripheral blood. The chain recombines TRBV7-8 with TRBJ2-1; D perhaps matches TRBD2 (5 bases). The CDR3 bases are TGTGCCAGCAGCTTAGAGGAGGTTTATGAGCAGTTCTTC. Its translation: CASSLEEVYEQFF.